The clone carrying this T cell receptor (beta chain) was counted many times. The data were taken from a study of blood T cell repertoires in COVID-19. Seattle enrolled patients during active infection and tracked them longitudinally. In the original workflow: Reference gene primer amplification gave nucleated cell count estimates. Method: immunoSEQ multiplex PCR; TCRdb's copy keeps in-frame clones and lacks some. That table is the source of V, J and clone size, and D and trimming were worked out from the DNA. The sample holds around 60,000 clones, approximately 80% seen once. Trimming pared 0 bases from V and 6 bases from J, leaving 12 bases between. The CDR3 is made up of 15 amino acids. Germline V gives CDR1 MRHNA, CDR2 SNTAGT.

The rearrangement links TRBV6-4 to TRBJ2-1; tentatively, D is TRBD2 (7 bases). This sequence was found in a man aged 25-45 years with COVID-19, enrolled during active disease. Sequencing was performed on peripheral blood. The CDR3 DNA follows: TGTGCCAGCAGTGACTCAAGGGGGGGAAGCAATGAGCAGTTCTTC. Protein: CASSDSRGGSNEQFF.